This T cell receptor beta chain was recorded in a study of blood T cell repertoires in COVID-19. Sequenced by immunoSEQ multiplex PCR; TCRdb stores in-frame clones only, minus some. The sample has hundreds of thousands of clones; 80% to 90% are singletons. The CDR3 is 15 amino acids. The chain is built from TRBV21-1 and TRBJ2-2; TRBD2 is the table's D call and was not checked against the DNA. TRBV21-1 is a listed pseudogene. Input material: PBMCs or T cells enriched from blood (not recorded which). This TCR came from a woman in her forties or fifties in a cohort exposed to, infected with or recovered from COVID-19 (not recorded which). The CDR3 is CASSKYRDSTGELFF. For the CDR3, the DNA is TGTGCCAGCAGCAAGTATAGGGACTCCACCGGGGAGCTGTTTTTT.